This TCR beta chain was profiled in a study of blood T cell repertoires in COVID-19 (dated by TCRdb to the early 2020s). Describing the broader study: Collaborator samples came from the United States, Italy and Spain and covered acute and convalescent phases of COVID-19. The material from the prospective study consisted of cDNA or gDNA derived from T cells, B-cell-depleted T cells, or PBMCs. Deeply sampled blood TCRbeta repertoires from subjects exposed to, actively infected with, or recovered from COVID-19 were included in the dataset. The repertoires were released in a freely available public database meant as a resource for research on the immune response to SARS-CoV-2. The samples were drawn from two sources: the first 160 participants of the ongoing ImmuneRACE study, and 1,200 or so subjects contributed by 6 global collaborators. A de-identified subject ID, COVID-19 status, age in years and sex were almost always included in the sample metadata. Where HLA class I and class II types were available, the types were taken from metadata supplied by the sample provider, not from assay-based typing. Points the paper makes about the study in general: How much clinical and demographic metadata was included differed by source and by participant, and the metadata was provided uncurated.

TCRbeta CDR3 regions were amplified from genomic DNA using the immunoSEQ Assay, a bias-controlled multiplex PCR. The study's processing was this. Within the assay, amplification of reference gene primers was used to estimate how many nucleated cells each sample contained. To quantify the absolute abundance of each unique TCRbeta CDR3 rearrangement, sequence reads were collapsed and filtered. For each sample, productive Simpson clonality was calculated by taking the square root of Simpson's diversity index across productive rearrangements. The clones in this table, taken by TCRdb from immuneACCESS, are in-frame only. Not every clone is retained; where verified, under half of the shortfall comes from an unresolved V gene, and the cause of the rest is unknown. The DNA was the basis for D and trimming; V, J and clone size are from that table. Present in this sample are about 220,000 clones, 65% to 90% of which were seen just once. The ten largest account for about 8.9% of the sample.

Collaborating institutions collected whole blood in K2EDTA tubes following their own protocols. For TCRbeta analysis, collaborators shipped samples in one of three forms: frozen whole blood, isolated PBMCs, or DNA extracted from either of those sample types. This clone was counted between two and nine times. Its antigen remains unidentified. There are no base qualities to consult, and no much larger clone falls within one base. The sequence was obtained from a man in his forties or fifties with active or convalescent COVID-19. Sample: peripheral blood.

The DNA is as follows: TGTGCCAGCAGTTTAGGGGGGATTGGGCAGGGCGCTAACTATGGCTACACCTTC. It specifies CASSLGGIGQGANYGYTF. The chain uses TRBV28 and TRBJ1-2, with a tentative D gene TRBD1 over 5 matching bases. CDR1 and CDR2, looked up from the germline V gene, are MDHEN and SYDVKM. Its CDR3 holds 18 amino acids, cysteine through phenylalanine. Just CDR3 DNA is preserved here, 54 bases in frame from base 1. V drops 2 bases and J drops 0 bases, leaving 19 bases in between.